This T cell receptor beta chain was profiled in a study of cytomegalovirus exposure and HLA in healthy donors. Study-wide context: Of a few hundred genotyped donors, 65% to 85% clustered with self-reported Caucasian donors.

Amplification used 60 Vbeta primers and 13 Jbeta primers. In the authors' workflow: The authors later counted about 80 million unique TCR beta chains, approximately 12 million of them shared. TCRdb's copy holds only in-frame clones and misses some; the assay was immunoSEQ multiplex PCR. The V and J calls and clone size come from that table; D and trimming were worked out from the DNA. The table lists about 70,000 clones, 86% of them singletons, with 2% in the top ten. Points on this clone: Its specificity is unknown.

Trimming removed 5 bases from V and 1 base from J, with 8 bases in between. CDR3 length: 12 residues. From germline, CDR1 is SQVTM and CDR2 ANQGSEA. General study points: Investigators reported around 150 TCR beta chains as tied to cytomegalovirus.

V and J are TRBV29-1 and TRBJ2-5; D is undetermined. What was sequenced was PBMCs. This sequence originates from a young woman in good health and CMV-seronegative. The CDR3 DNA reads TGCAGCGTTATCGTGTTCCAAGAGACCCAGTACTTC. As protein: CSVIVFQETQYF. Supplemented by reference TRBV29-1 and TRBJ2-5, the full variable domain reads SAVISQKPSRDICQRGTSLTIQCQVDSQVTMMFWYRQQPGQSLTLIATANQGSEATYESGFVIDKFPISRPNLTFSTLTVSNMSPEDSSIYLCSVIVFQETQYFGPGTRLLVL.